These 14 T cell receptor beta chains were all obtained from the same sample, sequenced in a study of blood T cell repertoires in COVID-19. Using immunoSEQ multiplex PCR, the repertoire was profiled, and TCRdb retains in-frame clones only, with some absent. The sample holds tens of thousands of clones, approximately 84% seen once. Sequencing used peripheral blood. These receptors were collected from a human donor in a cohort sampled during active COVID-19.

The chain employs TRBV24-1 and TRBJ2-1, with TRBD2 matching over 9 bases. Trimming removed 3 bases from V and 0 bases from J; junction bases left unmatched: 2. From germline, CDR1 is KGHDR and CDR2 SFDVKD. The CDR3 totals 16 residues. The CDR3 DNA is TGTGCCACCAGTGATGGTAGCGGGAGCTCCTACAATGAGCAGTTCTTC. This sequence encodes CATSDGSGSSYNEQFF.

Here the CDR3 reads CASSLRRLAGNNEQFF. CDR3 bases: TGTGCCAGCAGCTTAAGGAGACTAGCGGGGAACAATGAGCAGTTCTTC. This rearrangement joins TRBV7-2 to TRBJ2-1, with 11 bases lining up with TRBD2. This CDR3 has 16 amino acids. Per the germline V gene, CDR1 is SGHTA and CDR2 is FQGNSA. After removal of 2 bases from V and 5 bases from J, the junction contained 5 bases not matched to a gene.

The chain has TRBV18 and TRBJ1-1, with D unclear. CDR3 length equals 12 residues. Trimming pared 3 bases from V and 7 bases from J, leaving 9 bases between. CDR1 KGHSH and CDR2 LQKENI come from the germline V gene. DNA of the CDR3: TGTGCCAGCTCACCGGGCATCGGTGAAGCTTTCTTT. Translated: CASSPGIGEAFF.

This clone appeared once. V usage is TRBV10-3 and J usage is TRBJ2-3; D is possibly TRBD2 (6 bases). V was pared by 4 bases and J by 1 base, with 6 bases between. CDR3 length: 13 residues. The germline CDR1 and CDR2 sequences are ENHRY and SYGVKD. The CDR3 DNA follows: TGTGCCATCAGTGCGGGGGGCACAGATACGCAGTATTTT. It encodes CAISAGGTDTQYF.

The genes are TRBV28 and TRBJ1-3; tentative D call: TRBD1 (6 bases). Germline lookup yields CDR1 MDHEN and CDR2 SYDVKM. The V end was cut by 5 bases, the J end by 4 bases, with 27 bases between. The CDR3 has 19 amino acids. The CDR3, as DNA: TGTGCCAGCAGTCCCACAGTTGCGGGGGCCGACCAACAAGGAAACACCATATATTTT. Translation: CASSPTVAGADQQGNTIYF.

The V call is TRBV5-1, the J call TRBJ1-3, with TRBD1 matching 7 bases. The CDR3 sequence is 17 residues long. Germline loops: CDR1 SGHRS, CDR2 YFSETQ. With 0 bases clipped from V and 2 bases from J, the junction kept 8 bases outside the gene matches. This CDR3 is CASSLVPGQLAGNTIYF. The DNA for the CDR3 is TGCGCCAGCAGCTTGGTCCCGGGACAGCTCGCTGGAAACACCATATATTTT.

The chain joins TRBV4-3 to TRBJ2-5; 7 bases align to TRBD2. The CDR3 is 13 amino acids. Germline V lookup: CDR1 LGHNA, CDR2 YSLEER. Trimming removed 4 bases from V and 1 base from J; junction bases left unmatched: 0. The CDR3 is CASSRGGQETQYF. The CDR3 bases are TGCGCCAGCAGCCGGGGGGGCCAAGAGACCCAGTACTTC.

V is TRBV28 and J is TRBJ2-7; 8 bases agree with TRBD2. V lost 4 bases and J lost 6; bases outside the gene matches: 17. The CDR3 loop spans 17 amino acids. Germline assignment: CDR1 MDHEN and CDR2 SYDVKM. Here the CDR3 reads CASSSPVGAGDRVEQYF. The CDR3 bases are TGTGCCAGCAGTTCGCCCGTCGGAGCGGGGGATCGGGTCGAGCAGTACTTC.

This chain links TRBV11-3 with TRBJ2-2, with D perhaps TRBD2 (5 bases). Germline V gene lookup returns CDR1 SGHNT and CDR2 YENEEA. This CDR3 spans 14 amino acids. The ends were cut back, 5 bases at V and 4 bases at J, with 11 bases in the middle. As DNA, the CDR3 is TGTGCCAGCAGCACCCGGGGATTCACCGGGGAGCTGTTTTTT. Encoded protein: CASSTRGFTGELFF.

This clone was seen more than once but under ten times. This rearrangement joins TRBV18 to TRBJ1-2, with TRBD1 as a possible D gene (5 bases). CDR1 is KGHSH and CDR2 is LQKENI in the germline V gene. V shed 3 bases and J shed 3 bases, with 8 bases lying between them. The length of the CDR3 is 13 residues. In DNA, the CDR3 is TGTGCCAGCTCACCCCAGGGTTACTATGGCTACACCTTC. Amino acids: CASSPQGYYGYTF. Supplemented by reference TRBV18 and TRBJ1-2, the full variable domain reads NAGVMQNPRHLVRRRGQEARLRCSPMKGHSHVYWYRQLPEEGLKFMVYLQKENIIDESGMPKERFSAEFPKEGPSILRIQQVVRGDSAAYFCASSPQGYYGYTFGSGTRLTVV.

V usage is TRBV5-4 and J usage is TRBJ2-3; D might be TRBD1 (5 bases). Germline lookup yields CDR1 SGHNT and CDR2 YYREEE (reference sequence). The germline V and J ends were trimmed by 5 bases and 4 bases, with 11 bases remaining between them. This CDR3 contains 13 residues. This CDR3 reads CASRWGRADTQYF. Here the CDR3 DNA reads TGTGCCAGCAGGTGGGGCCGGGCAGATACGCAGTATTTT.

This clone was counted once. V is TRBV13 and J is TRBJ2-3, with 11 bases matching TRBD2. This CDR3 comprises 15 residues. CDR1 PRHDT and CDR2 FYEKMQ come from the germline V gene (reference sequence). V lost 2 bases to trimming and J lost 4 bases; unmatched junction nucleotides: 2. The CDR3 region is CASSLIAGGPDTQYF. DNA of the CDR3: TGTGCCAGCAGCTTAATAGCGGGGGGGCCAGATACGCAGTATTTT.

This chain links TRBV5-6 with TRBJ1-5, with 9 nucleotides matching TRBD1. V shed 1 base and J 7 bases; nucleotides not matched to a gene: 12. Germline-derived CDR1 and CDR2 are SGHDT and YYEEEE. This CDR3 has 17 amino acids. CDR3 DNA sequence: TGTGCCAGCAGCTTGAAAACGGGACAGGGCCTTCGCCAGCCCCAGCATTTT. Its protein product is CASSLKTGQGLRQPQHF.

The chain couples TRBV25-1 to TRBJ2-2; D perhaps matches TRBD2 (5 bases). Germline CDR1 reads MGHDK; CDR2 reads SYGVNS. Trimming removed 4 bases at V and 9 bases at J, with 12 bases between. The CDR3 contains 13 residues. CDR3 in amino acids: CASSGNGIRELFF. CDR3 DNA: TGTGCCAGCAGTGGCAACGGGATCAGGGAGCTGTTTTTT.